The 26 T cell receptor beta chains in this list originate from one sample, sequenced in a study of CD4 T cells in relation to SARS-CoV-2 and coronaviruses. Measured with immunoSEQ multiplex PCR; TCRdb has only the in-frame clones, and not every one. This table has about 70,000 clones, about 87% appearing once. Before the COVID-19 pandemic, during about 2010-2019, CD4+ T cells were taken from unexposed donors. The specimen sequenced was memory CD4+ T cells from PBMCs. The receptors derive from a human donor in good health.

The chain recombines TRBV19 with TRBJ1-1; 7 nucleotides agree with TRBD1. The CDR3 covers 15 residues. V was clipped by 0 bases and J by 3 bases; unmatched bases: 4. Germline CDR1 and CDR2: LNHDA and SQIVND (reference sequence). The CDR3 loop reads CASSIEAGGDTEAFF. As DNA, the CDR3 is TGTGCCAGTAGTATAGAGGCAGGGGGTGACACTGAAGCTTTCTTT.

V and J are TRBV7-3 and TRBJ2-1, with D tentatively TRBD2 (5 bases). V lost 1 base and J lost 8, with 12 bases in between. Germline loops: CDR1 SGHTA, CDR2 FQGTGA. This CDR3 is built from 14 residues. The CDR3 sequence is CASSLSSPGYEQFF. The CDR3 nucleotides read TGTGCCAGCAGCTTAAGTTCCCCGGGGTATGAGCAGTTCTTC.

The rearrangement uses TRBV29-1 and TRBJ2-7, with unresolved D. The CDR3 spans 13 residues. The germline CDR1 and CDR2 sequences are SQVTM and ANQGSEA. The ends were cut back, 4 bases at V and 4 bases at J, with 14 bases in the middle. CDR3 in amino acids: CSVGKGAGYEQYF. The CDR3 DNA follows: TGCAGCGTTGGGAAGGGTGCCGGATACGAGCAGTACTTC.

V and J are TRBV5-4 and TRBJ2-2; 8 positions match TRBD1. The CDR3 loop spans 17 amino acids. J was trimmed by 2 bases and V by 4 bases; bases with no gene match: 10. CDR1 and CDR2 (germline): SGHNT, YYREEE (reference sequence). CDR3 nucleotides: TGTGCCAGCAGCGGGCGGACAGGGTTGGATAACACCGGGGAGCTGTTTTTT. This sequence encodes CASSGRTGLDNTGELFF. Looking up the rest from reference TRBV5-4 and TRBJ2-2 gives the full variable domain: ETGVTQSPTHLIKTRGQQVTLRCSSQSGHNTVSWYQQALGQGPQFIFQYYREEENGRGNFPPRFSGLQFPNYSSELNVNALELDDSALYLCASSGRTGLDNTGELFFGEGSRLTVL.

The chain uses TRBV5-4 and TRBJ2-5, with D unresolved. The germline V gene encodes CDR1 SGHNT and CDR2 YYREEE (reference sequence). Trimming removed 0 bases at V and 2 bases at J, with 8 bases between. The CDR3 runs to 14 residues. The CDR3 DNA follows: TGTGCCAGCAGCTTGGTAGCTTCACAAGAGACCCAGTACTTC. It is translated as CASSLVASQETQYF.

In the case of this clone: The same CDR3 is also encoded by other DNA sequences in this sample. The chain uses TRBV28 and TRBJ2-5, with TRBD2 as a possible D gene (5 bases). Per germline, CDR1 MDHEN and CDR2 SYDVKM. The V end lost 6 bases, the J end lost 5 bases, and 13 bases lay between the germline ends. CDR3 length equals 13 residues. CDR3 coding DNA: TGTGCCAGCAGCTCTCCCCGCGGGGAGACCCAGTACTTC. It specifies CASSSPRGETQYF.

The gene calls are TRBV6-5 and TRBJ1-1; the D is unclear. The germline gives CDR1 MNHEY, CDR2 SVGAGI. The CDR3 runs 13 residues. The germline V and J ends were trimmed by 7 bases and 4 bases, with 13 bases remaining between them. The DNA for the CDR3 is TGTGCCAGCACCCTGGAGCGGACCACTGAAGCTTTCTTT. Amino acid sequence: CASTLERTTEAFF.

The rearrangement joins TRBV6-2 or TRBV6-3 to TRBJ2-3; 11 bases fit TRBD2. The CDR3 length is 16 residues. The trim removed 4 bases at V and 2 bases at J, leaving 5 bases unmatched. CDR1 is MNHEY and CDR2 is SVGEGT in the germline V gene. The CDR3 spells CASSLGTSGFTDTQYF. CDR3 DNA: TGTGCCAGCAGTTTGGGGACTAGCGGCTTCACAGATACGCAGTATTTT.

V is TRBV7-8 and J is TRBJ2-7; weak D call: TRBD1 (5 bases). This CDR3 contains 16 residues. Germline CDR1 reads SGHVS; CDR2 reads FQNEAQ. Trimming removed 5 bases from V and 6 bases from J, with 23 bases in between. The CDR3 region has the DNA TGTGCCAGCAGCCCCCGTCATATCAGGGATTCGGGCGAGCAGTACTTC. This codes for CASSPRHIRDSGEQYF.

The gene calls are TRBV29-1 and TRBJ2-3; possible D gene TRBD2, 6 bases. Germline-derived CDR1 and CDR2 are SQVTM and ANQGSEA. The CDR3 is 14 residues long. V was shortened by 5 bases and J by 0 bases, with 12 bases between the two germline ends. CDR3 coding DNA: TGCAGCGTTTCCCCGGGACTGAGCACAGATACGCAGTATTTT. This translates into CSVSPGLSTDTQYF.

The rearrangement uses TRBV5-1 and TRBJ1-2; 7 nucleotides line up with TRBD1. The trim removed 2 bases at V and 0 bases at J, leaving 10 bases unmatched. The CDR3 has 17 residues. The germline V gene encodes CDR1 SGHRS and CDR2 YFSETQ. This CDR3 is CASSFRQGTFANYGYTF. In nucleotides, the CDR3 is TGCGCCAGCAGCTTCCGACAGGGAACTTTTGCTAACTATGGCTACACCTTC.

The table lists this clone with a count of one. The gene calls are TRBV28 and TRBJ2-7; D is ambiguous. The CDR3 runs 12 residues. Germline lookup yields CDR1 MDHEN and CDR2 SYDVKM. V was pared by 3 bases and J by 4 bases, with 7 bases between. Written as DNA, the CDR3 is TGTGCCAGCAGTTTTTTGGGATACGAGCAGTACTTC. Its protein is CASSFLGYEQYF.

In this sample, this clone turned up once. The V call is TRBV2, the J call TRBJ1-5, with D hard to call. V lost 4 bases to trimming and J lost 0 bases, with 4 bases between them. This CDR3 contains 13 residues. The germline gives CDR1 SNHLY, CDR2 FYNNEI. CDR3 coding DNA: TGTGCCAGCAGTGTCAGTAGCAATCAGCCCCAGCATTTT. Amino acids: CASSVSSNQPQHF.

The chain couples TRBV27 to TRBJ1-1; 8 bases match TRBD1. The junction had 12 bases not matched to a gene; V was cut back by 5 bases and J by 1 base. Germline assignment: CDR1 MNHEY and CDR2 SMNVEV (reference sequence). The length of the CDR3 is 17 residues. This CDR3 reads CASSLGQGVVGNTEAFF. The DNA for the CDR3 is TGTGCCAGCAGTCTCGGACAGGGAGTTGTGGGGAACACTGAAGCTTTCTTT.

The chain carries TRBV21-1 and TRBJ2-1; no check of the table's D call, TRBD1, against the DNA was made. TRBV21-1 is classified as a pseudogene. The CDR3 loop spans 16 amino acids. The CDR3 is CASSARTNTGVGEQFF. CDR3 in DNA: TGTGCCAGCAGCGCGCGGACGAATACAGGGGTCGGTGAGCAGTTCTTC.

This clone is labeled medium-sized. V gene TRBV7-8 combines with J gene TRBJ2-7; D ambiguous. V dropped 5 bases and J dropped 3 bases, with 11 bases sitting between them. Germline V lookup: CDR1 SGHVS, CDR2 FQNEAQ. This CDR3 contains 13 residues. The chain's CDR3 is CASSILKDYEQYF. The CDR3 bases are TGTGCCAGCAGCATCCTTAAGGACTACGAGCAGTACTTC.

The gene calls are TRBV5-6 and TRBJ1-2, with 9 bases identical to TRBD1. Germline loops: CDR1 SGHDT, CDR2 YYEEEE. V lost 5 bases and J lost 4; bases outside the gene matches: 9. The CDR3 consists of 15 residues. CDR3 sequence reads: CASRLTGTGIYGYTF. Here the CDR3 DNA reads TGTGCCAGCAGGTTGACCGGGACAGGGATCTATGGCTACACCTTC.

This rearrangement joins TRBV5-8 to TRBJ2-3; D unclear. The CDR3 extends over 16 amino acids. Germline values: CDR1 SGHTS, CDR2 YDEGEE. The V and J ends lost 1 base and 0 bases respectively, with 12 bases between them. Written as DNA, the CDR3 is TGTGCCAGCAGCTTGTTGGGTCTGACTAGCACAGATACGCAGTATTTT. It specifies CASSLLGLTSTDTQYF.

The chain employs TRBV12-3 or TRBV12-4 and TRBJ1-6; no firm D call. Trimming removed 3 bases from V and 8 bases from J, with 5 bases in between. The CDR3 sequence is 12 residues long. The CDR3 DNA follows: TGTGCCAGCAGTTTGTTATATTCACCCCTCCACTTT. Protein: CASSLLYSPLHF.

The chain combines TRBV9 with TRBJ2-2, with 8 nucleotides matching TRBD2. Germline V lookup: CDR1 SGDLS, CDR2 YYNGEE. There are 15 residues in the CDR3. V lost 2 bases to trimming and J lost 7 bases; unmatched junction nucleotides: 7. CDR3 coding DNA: TGTGCCAGCAGCGTCGGGGGGGCGCTTGTCGGGGAGCTGTTTTTT. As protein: CASSVGGALVGELFF.

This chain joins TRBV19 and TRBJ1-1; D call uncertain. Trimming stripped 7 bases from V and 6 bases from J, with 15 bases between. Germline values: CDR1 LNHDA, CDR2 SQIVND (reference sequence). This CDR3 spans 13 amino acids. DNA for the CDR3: TGTGCCAGTATCGAGAGGGCGGGCGCTGAAGCTTTCTTT. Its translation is CASIERAGAEAFF. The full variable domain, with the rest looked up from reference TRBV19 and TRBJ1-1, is DGGITQSPKYLFRKEGQNVTLSCEQNLNHDAMYWYRQDPGQGLRLIYYSQIVNDFQKGDIAEGYSVSREKKESFPLTVTSAQKNPTAFYLCASIERAGAEAFFGQGTRLTVV.

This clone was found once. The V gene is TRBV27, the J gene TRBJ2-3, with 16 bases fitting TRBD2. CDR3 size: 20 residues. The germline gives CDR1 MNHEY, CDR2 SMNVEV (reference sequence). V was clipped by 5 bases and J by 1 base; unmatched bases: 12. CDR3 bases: TGTGCCAGCAGTCTAAAATCCGGGACTAGCGGGAGGGCGCGCACAGATACGCAGTATTTT. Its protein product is CASSLKSGTSGRARTDTQYF.

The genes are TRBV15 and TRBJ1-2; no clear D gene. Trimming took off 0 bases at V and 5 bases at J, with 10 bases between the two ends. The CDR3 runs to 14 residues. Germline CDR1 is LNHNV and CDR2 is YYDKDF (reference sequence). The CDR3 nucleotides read TGTGCCACCAGCAGAGATGTATCGGCGTATGGCTACACCTTC. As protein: CATSRDVSAYGYTF.

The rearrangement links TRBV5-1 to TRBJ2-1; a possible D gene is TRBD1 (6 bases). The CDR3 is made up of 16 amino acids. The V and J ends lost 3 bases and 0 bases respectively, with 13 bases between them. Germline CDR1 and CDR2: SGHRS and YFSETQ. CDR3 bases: TGCGCCAGCAGCTCGTTACAGGGAATCTCCTACAATGAGCAGTTCTTC. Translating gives CASSSLQGISYNEQFF.

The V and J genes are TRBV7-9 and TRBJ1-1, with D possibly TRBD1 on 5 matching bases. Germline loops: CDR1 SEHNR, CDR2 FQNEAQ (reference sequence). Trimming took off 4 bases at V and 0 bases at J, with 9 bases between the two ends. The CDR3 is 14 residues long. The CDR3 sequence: CASSSSGLNTEAFF. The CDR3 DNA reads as TGTGCCAGCAGCTCTTCAGGGTTGAACACTGAAGCTTTCTTT. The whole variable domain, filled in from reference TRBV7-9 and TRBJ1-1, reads DTGVSQNPRHKITKRGQNVTFRCDPISEHNRLYWYRQTLGQGPEFLTYFQNEAQLEKSRLLSDRFSAERPKGSFSTLEIQRTEQGDSAMYLCASSSSGLNTEAFFGQGTRLTVV.

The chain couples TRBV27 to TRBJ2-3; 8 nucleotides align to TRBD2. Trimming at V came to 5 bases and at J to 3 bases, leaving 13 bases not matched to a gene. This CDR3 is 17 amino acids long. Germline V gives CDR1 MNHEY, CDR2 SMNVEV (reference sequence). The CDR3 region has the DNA TGTGCCAGCAGTCTTAGCGGGACCGCAGCATGGACAGATACGCAGTATTTT. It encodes CASSLSGTAAWTDTQYF.